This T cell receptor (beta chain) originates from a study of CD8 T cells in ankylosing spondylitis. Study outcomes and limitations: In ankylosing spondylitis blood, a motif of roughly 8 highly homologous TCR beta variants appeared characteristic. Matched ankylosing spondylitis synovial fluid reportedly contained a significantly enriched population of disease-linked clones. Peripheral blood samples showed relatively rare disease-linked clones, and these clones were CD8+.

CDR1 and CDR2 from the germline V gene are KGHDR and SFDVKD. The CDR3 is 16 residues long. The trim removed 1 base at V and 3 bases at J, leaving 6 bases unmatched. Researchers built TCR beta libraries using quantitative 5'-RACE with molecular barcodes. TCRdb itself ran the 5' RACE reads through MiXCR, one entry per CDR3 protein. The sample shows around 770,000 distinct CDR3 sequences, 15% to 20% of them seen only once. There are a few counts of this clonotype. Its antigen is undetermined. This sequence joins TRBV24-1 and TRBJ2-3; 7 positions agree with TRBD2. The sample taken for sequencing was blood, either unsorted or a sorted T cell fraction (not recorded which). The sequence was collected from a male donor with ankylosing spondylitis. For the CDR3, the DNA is TGTGCCACCAGTGATTTCGGACTAGTTGGTACAGATACGCAGTATTTT. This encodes CATSDFGLVGTDTQYF.